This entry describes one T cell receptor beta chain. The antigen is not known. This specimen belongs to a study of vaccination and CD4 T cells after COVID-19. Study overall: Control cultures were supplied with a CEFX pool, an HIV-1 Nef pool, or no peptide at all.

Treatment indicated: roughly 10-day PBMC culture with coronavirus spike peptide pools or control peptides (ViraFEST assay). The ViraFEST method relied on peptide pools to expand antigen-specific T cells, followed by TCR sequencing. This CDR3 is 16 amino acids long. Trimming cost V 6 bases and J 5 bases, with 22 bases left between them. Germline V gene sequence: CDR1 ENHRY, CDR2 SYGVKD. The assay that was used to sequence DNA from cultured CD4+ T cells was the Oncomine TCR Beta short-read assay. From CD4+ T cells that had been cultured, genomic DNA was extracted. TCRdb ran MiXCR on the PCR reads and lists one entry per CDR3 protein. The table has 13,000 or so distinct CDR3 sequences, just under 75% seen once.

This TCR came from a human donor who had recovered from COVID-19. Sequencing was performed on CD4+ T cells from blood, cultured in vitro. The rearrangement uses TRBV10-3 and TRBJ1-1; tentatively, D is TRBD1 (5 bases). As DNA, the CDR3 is TGTGCCATCAGAAAGACCGGGACCCCTTTGTCGACTGAAGCTTTCTTT. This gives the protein CAIRKTGTPLSTEAFF.